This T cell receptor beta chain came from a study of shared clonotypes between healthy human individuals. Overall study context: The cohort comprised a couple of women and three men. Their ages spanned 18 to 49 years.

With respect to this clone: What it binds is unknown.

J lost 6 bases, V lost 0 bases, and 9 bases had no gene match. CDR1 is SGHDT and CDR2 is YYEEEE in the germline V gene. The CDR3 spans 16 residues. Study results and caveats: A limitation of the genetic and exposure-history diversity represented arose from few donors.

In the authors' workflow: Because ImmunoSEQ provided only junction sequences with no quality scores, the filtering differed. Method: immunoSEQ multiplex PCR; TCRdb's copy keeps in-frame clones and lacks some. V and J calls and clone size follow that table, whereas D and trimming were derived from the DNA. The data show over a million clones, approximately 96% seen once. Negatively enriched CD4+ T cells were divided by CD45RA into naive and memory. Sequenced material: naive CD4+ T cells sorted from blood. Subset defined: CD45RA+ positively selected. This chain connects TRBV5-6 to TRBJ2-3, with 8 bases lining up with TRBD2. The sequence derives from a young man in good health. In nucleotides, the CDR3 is TGTGCCAGCAGCTTGGTGGGAGCGGGAGATTTCGATACGCAGTATTTT. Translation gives CASSLVGAGDFDTQYF.